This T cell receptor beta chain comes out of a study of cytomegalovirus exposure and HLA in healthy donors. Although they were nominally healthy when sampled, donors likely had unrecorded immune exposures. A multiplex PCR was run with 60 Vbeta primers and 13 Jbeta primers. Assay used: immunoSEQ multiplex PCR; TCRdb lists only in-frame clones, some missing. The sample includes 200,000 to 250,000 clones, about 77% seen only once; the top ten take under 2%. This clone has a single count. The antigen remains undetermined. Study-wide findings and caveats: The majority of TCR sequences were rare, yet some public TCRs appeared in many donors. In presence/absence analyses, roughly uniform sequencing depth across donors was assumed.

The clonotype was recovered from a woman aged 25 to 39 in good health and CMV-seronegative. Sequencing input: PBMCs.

The CDR3 DNA is TGCGCCAGCAGCGGGACAGGGGGCGATGAGCAGTTCTTC. Protein product: CASSGTGGDEQFF. This chain uses TRBV10-2 with TRBJ2-1; the match to TRBD1 covers 12 bases. Looked up from germline, CDR1 is WSHSY and CDR2 is SAAADI. With 6 bases clipped from V and 8 bases from J, the junction kept 2 bases outside the gene matches. This CDR3 contains 13 residues.